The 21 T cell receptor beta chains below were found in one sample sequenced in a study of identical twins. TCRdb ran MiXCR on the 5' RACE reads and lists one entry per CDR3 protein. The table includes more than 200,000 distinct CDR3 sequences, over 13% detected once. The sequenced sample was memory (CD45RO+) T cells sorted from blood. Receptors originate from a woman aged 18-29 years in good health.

The CDR3 DNA reads TGCAGTGCTGGTATAGGGGGAGCCAAAAACATTCAGTACTTC. Translating it yields CSAGIGGAKNIQYF. V gene TRBV20-1 combines with J gene TRBJ2-4, with D maybe TRBD1 (6 bases). The germline gives CDR1 DFQATT, CDR2 SNEGSKA (reference sequence). Trimming cost V 5 bases and J 0 bases, with 11 bases left between them. This CDR3 spans 14 amino acids.

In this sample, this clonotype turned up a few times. In nucleotides, the CDR3 is TGTGCCAGCAGCCGAGCTAGCGGGAGGGAGAGGGAGACCCAGTACTTC. Protein sequence: CASSRASGRERETQYF. The J gene is TRBJ2-5, the V gene TRBV4-2, with 12 bases identical to TRBD2. The V segment lost 4 bases and the J segment 5 bases; nucleotides outside the gene matches: 8. Germline values: CDR1 LGHNA, CDR2 YNFKEQ. The CDR3 is made up of 16 amino acids.

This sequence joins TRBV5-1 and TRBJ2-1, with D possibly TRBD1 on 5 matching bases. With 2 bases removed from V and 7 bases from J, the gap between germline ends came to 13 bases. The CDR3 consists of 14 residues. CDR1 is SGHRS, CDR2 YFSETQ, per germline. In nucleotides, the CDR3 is TGCGCCAGCAGCTTTCTCAACTCAGGGAATGAGCAGTTCTTC. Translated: CASSFLNSGNEQFF.

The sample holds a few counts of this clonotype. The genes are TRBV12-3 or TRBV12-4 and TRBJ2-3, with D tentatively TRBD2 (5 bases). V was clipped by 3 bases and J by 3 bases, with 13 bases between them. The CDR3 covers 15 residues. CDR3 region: CASSLRAGRTDTQYF. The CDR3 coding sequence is TGTGCCAGCAGTTTGAGGGCCGGGCGAACAGATACGCAGTATTTT.

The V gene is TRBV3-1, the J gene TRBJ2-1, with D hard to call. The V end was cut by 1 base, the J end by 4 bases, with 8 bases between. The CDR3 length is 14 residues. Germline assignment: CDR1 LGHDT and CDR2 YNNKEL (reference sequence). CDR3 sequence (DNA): TGTGCCAGCAGCCAAGCCGGCCCATACAATGAGCAGTTCTTC. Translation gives CASSQAGPYNEQFF.

CDR3 region: CASSLEVYGYTF. The CDR3 nucleotides read TGTGCCAGCAGTTTGGAGGTCTATGGCTACACCTTC. The chain couples TRBV12-3 or TRBV12-4 to TRBJ1-2, with D unclear. V lost 3 bases and J lost 4, with 6 bases in between. The CDR3 covers 12 residues.

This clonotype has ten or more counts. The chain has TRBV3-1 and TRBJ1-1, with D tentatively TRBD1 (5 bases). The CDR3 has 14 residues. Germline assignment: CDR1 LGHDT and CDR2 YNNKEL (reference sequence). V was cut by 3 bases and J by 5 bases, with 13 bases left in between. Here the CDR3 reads CASSQVQGRTEAFF. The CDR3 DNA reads TGTGCCAGCAGCCAGGTGCAGGGAAGGACTGAAGCTTTCTTT.

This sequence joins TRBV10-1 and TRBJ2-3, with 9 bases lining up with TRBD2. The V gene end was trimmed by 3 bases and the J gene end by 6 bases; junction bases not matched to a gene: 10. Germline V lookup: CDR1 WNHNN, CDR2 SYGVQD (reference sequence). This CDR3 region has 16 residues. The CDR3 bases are TGCGCCAGCAGTGAATACGGCGGGGGGGCAGGGGATACGCAGTATTTT. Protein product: CASSEYGGGAGDTQYF.

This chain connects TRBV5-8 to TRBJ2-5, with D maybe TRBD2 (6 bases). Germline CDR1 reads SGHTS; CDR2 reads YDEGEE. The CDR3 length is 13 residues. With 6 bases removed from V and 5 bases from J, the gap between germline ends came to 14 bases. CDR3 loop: CASNLREVETQYF. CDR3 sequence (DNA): TGTGCCAGCAACCTCAGGGAGGTGGAGACCCAGTACTTC.

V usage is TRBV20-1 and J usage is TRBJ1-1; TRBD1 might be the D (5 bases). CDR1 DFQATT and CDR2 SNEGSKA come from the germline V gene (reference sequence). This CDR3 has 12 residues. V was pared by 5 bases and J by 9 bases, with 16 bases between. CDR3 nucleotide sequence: TGCAGTGCTCATTTTGACCCAGGGCAAGCTTTCTTT. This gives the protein CSAHFDPGQAFF.

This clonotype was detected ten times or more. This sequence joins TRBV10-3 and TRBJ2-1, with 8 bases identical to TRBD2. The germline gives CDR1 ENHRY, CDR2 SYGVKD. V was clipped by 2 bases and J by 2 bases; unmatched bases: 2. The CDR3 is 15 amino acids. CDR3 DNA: TGTGCCATCAGTGAGCGAGCGGGAGCCTACAATGAGCAGTTCTTC. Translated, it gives CAISERAGAYNEQFF.

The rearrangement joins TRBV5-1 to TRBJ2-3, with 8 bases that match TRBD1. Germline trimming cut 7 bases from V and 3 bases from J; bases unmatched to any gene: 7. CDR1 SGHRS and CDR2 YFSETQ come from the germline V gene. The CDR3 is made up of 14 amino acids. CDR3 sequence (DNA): TGCGCCAGCGAAAGGACAGGGAGAACAGATACGCAGTATTTT. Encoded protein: CASERTGRTDTQYF.

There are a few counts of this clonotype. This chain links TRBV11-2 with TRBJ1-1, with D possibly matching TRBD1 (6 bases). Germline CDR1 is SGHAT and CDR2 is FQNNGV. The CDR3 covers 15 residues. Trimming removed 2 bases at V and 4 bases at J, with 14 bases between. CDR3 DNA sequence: TGTGCCAGCAGCTTAAGACAGGCGAAGGGCACTGAAGCTTTCTTT. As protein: CASSLRQAKGTEAFF.

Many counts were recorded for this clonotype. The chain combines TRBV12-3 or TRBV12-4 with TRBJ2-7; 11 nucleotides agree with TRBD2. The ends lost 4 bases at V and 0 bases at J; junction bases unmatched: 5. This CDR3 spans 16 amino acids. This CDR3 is CASSSHTSGSSYEQYF. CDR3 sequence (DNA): TGTGCCAGCAGTTCACATACTAGCGGGAGCTCCTACGAGCAGTACTTC.

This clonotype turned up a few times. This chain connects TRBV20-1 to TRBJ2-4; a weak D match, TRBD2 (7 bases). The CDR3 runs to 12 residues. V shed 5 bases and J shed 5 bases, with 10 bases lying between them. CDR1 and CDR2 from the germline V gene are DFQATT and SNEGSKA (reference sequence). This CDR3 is CSAGGAENIQYF. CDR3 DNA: TGCAGTGCTGGGGGGGCGGAAAACATTCAGTACTTC.

CDR3 coding DNA: TGCGCCAGCAGCTTGGAATGGACAGGGAAGTCACCCCTCCACTTT. Amino acid sequence: CASSLEWTGKSPLHF. The gene calls are TRBV5-1 and TRBJ1-6; 8 bases are a match to TRBD1. Germline CDR1 and CDR2: SGHRS and YFSETQ. The CDR3 has 15 amino acids. The V segment lost 0 bases and the J segment 10 bases; nucleotides outside the gene matches: 6.

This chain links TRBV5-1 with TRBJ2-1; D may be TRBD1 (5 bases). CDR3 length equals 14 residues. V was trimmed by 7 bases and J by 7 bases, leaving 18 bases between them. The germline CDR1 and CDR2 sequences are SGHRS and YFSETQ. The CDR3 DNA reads TGCGCCAGCTCGCTAAGCAGGGTTGGGAATGAGCAGTTCTTC. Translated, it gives CASSLSRVGNEQFF. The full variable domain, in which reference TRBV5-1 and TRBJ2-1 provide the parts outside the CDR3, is KAGVTQTPRYLIKTRGQQVTLSCSPISGHRSVSWYQQTPGQGLQFLFEYFSETQRNKGNFPGRFSGRQFSNSRSEMNVSTLELGDSALYLCASSLSRVGNEQFFGPGTRLTVL.

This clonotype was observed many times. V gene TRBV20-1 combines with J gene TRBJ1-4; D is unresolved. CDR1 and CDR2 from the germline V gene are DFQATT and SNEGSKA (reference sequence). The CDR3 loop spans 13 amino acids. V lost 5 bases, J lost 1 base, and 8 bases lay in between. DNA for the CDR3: TGCAGTGCTCCCCAACAAACTAATGAAAAACTGTTTTTT. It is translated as CSAPQQTNEKLFF.

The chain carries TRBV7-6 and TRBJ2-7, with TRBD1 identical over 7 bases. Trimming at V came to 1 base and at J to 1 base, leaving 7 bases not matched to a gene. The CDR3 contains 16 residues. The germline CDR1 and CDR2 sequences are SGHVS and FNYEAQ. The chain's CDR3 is CASSLGDRDISYEQYF. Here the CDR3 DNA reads TGTGCCAGCAGCTTAGGTGACAGGGATATTTCCTACGAGCAGTACTTC.

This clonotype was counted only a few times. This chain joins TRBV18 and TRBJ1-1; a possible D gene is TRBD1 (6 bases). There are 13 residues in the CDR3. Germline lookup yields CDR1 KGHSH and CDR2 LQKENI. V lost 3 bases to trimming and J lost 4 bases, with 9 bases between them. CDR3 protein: CASSPDRLTEAFF. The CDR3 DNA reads TGTGCCAGCTCACCTGACAGGCTCACTGAAGCTTTCTTT.

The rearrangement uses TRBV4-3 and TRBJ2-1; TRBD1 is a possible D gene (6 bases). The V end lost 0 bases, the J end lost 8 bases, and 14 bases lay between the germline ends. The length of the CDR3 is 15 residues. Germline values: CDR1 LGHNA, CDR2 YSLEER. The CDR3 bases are TGCGCCAGCAGCCAAGAGGGATACAGGGTACATGAGCAGTTCTTC. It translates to CASSQEGYRVHEQFF.